Given below is one TCR beta chain in context. The antigen remains unidentified. Amplification of TCR beta CDR3 regions was performed using RNA transcripts as template. The HTBI primer set served for first-round RT-PCR of the TCR CDR3. TCRdb redid the calling of the multiplex PCR reads with MiXCR, one entry per CDR3 protein. Seen here are around 570,000 distinct CDR3 sequences, 15% to 20% observed once, and the top ten hold roughly 44%. These data belong to a study of T cells in Graves' hyperthyroidism and ophthalmopathy. Notes on the study in general: In validation, the model predicted ophthalmopathy. These predictions came a median around 5.9 months before onset. Most thyroid clonotypes with frequency above 0.001 were detected in blood.

The sequencing sample was made of blood. This sequence originates from a man aged 40-55 years with Graves' ophthalmopathy.

The DNA for the CDR3 is TGTGCCAGCAGCCTCGGCGGGGGCAACCTCGCCAAAAACATTCAGTACTTC. Encoded protein: CASSLGGGNLAKNIQYF. V is TRBV7-8 and J is TRBJ2-4; possible D gene TRBD2, 7 bases. This CDR3 has 17 amino acids. V shed 5 bases and J shed 1 base, with 18 bases lying between them. Germline lookup yields CDR1 SGHVS and CDR2 FQNEAQ.